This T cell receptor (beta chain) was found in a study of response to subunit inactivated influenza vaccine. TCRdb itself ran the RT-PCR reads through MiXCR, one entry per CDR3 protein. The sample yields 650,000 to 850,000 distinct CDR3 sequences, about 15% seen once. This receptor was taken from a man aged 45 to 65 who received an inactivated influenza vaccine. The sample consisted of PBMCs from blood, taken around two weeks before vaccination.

The CDR3 nucleotides read TGCGCCAGCAGCCAAGCTCAGACAGGAAGAGGAACTGAAGCTTTCTTT. Protein: CASSQAQTGRGTEAFF. The rearrangement links TRBV4-3 to TRBJ1-1; D may be TRBD1 (6 bases). CDR1 LGHNA and CDR2 YSLEER come from the germline V gene. V lost 1 base and J 5 bases, leaving 17 bases between the germline ends. The CDR3 is 16 amino acids.